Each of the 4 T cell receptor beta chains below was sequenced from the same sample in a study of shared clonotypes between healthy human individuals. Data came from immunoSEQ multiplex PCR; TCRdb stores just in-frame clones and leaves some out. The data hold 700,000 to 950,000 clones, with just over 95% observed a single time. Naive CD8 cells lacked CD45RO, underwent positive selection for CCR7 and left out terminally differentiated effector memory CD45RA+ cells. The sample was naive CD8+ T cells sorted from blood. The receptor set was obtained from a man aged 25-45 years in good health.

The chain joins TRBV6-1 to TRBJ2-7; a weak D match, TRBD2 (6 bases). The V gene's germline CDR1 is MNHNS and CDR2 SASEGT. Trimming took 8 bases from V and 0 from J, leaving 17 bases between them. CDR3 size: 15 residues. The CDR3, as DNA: TGTGCCAGCGTACACTGGGGGGTCCGCTCCTACGAGCAGTACTTC. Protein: CASVHWGVRSYEQYF.

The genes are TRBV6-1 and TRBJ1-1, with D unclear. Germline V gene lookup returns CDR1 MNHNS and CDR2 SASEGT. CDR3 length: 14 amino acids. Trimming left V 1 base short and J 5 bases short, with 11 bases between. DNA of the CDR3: TGTGCCAGCAGTGAAGTGGGCCTCGGGACTGAAGCTTTCTTT. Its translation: CASSEVGLGTEAFF.

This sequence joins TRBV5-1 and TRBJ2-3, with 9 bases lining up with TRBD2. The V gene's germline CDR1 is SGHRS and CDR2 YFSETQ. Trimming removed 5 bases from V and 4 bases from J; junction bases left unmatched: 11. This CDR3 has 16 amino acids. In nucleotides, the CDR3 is TGCGCCAGCAGTTCCCTTAGCGGGAGTCCCCCAGATACGCAGTATTTT. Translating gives CASSSLSGSPPDTQYF.

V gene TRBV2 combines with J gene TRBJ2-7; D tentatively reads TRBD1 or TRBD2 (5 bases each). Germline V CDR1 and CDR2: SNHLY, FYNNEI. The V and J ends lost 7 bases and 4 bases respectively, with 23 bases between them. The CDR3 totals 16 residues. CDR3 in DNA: TGTGCCAGCATCGACCAACCCCCTAGGGGAGTGTACGAGCAGTACTTC. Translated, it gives CASIDQPPRGVYEQYF.